This TCR beta chain was sequenced during a study of OX40 agonist ivuxolimab in advanced cancers. Study-level information: The group had a mean age of around 60 years, ranged from about 20 to 79, and was 80% to 90% male.

Produced via immunoSEQ multiplex PCR; TCRdb's table is partial and in-frame only. The sample carries more than 85,000 clones, about four fifths recorded once. This clone turned up a few times. This CDR3 has 17 amino acids. The V and J ends lost 1 base and 0 bases, in that order; junction bases with no gene match: 8. Germline V gene sequence: CDR1 SGHTA, CDR2 FQGNSA. The chain employs TRBV7-2 and TRBJ1-1; 7 nucleotides align to TRBD1. This specimen consisted of CD4+ or CD8+ T cells sorted from blood, obtained in a trial of the OX40 agonist ivuxolimab. The TCR sequence derives from an adult with an advanced solid tumor such as melanoma, head and neck, liver or kidney cancer. CDR3 nucleotides: TGTGCCAGCAGCTTAGTAAGGGGACAGCGTATGAACACTGAAGCTTTCTTT. This codes for CASSLVRGQRMNTEAFF.